The 10 T cell receptor beta chains below come from one sample, sequenced in a study of graft-versus-host responses after intestinal transplantation. Sequencing used immunoSEQ multiplex PCR; TCRdb keeps in-frame clones, though not all of them. This sample yields about 43,000 clones, of which approximately 94% are seen a single time; about 1.6% belongs to the top ten. The specimen was PBMCs, collected around 48 weeks after intestinal transplant. The origin of the receptors is a human patient who received an intestinal transplant, so some T cells may come from the graft donor.

The V gene is TRBV7-2, the J gene TRBJ2-5; D ambiguous. CDR3 length equals 14 residues. The V gene lost 3 bases and the J gene lost 4 bases, with 12 bases spanning the gap. Germline V gene sequence: CDR1 SGHTA, CDR2 FQGNSA. The CDR3, as DNA: TGTGCCAGCAGCTTTATTGACCGTGCAGAGACCCAGTACTTC. Protein: CASSFIDRAETQYF.

The V call is TRBV2, the J call TRBJ2-3; possible D gene TRBD2, 6 bases. Germline lookup yields CDR1 SNHLY and CDR2 FYNNEI. CDR3 size: 16 residues. The V end was cut by 4 bases, the J end by 2 bases, with 16 bases between. CDR3 region: CASSGWSTGDTDTQYF. The CDR3, as DNA: TGTGCCAGCAGTGGATGGTCGACGGGGGACACAGATACGCAGTATTTT. The full variable domain, completed using reference TRBV2 and TRBJ2-3, is EPEVTQTPSHQVTQMGQEVILRCVPISNHLYFYWYRQILGQKVEFLVSFYNNEISEKSEIFDDQFSVERPDGSNFTLKIRSTKLEDSAMYFCASSGWSTGDTDTQYFGPGTRLTVL.

The rearrangement uses TRBV6-6 and TRBJ2-5, with D maybe TRBD2 (6 bases). The CDR3 has 15 residues. V was trimmed by 7 bases and J by 4 bases, leaving 19 bases between them. The germline V gene has CDR1 MNHNY and CDR2 SVGAGI (reference sequence). In DNA form, the CDR3 reads TGTGCCAGCACCCAGGAGGGAGTGCGTAGAGAGACCCAGTACTTC. Its translation: CASTQEGVRRETQYF.

The gene calls are TRBV12-5 and TRBJ2-7, with a weak D call TRBD1 (6 bases). The V and J ends lost 2 bases and 4 bases respectively, with 15 bases between them. Germline CDR1 LGHNT, CDR2 FRNRAP. The CDR3 sequence is 15 residues long. The CDR3 region is CASGLPKGQKYEQYF. DNA of the CDR3: TGTGCTAGTGGTTTGCCTAAAGGACAGAAATACGAGCAGTACTTC.

This rearrangement joins TRBV30 to TRBJ2-7; 8 bases line up with TRBD1. This CDR3 has 13 residues. V lost 8 bases to trimming and J lost 2 bases; unmatched junction nucleotides: 8. Germline V gives CDR1 GTSNPN, CDR2 SVGIG (reference sequence). This chain's CDR3 is CATYAGGTYEQYF. The CDR3, as DNA: TGTGCCACCTACGCAGGGGGCACCTACGAGCAGTACTTC.

J is TRBJ2-5 and V is TRBV19, with TRBD2 identical over 10 bases. The CDR3 contains 17 residues. Germline V gives CDR1 LNHDA, CDR2 SQIVND (reference sequence). Trimming at V came to 5 bases and at J to 6 bases, leaving 15 bases not matched to a gene. CDR3 in DNA: TGTGCCAGTAGTCCTAAAATCAAAGCGGGAGGGCAAAAGACCCAGTACTTC. Protein: CASSPKIKAGGQKTQYF.

This clone was seen only once. V and J are TRBV4-1 and TRBJ1-5; TRBD1 matches 8 bases. V lost 0 bases and J lost 1; bases outside the gene matches: 17. The V gene's germline CDR1 is MGHRA and CDR2 YSYEKL. The CDR3 extends over 21 amino acids. Here the CDR3 DNA reads TGCGCCAGCAGCCAAGATCTGTATTCACTCAGGGGGCGACGAAGCAATCAGCCCCAGCATTTT. Amino acid sequence: CASSQDLYSLRGRRSNQPQHF.

V gene TRBV4-1 combines with J gene TRBJ1-2; 9 bases are a match to TRBD1. V shed 1 base and J 4 bases; nucleotides not matched to a gene: 16. The CDR3 is made up of 19 amino acids. CDR1 is MGHRA, CDR2 YSYEKL, per germline. As DNA, the CDR3 is TGCGCCAGCAGCCAAGCCGCCGGTGGTGGGGGACAGGGCATCTATGGCTACACCTTC. Protein product: CASSQAAGGGGQGIYGYTF.

The genes are TRBV7-2 and TRBJ1-1; no reliable D call. The V end lost 0 bases, the J end lost 5 bases, and 10 bases lay between the germline ends. The CDR3 contains 14 residues. Germline V gene sequence: CDR1 SGHTA, CDR2 FQGNSA. CDR3 protein: CASSLAGLGTEAFF. CDR3 DNA sequence: TGTGCCAGCAGCTTAGCAGGGCTAGGGACTGAAGCTTTCTTT.

The chain recombines TRBV6-5 with TRBJ1-2; unclear D gene. The CDR3 contains 12 residues. Germline CDR1 and CDR2: MNHEY and SVGAGI. The V and J ends lost 5 bases and 5 bases respectively, with 9 bases between them. DNA of the CDR3: TGTGCCAGCAGTCCCCGGCGGTATGGCTACACCTTC. Its translation: CASSPRRYGYTF.